This T cell receptor beta chain derives from a study of blood T cells in healthy people across ages. Study-level background: Template-switching capture recovered about one barcoded beta molecule per two T cells.

V was shortened by 1 base and J by 0 bases, with 10 bases between the two germline ends. CDR3 size: 15 residues. CDR1 and CDR2 from the germline V gene are SGDLS and YYNGEE. To note about this clonotype: Its antigen is undetermined.

Overall study findings and caveats: Among long-lived donors, naive CD4+ cells were more numerous and diversity higher than in aged donors. Unsorted PBMCs ruled out conclusive naive versus antigen-experienced comparison. Correlation between TCR beta diversity and naive T cell percentage was strong.

PCR was performed a second time for about 7 to 11 cycles using a sample-barcoded 5' primer and a J-beta primer mix. TCRdb reanalysed the 5' RACE reads using MiXCR and keeps one entry per CDR3 protein. Among around 1,100,000 distinct CDR3 sequences, about two fifths were seen once, and the ten largest hold about an eighth. This TCR was sampled from a man aged 18 to 29 in good health. The rearrangement uses TRBV9 and TRBJ2-5, with D maybe TRBD1 (5 bases). The specimen sequenced was blood. The chain's CDR3 is CASSVQGSYQETQYF. The CDR3 bases are TGTGCCAGCAGCGTACAGGGCTCGTACCAAGAGACCCAGTACTTC.